This entry describes one T cell receptor beta chain. This clonotype was seen more than once but under ten times. Its antigen remains unidentified. No much larger clonotype is one base removed from it; base qualities were not supplied. The sample's treatment or condition, from its label and the paper: in vitro stimulation with specific CMV peptide epitopes to enrich CMV-specific T cells. This sample stems from a study of T cell repertoires in cytomegalovirus infection (dated by TCRdb to between 2018 and 2020). For the wider study: Recently identified HLA-C-restricted CMV epitopes, whose presentation resists viral immunomodulation, were targeted by peptide stimulations together with well-studied HLA-B-restricted epitopes. Donor HLA type was relevant to the analysis, as public TCR beta signatures indicated carriage of CMV infection together with the matching HLA type. The investigation overall reported the following: In both this cohort and an independent cohort of a few hundred donors, the cumulative frequency of public TCR beta family members distinguished carriers of CMV infection plus the relevant HLA type. The ex vivo response was dominated by HLA-C-restricted CMV-specific TCR beta clonotypes, and the single most frequent clonotype in two of eight donors was supplied by these HLA-C-restricted clonotypes.

The sequencer listed for this sample is Illumina HiSeq 1500. TCRdb reworked the public reads: Q25 trimming with fastp, MiXCR clone assembly, productive beta chains retained. A single entry per CDR3 protein holds the most common genes and DNA from its merged rows. This sample comprises roughly 500,000 distinct CDR3 sequences, about 33% of them detected only once. Jointly, the top ten make up about 17% of the sample. The receptor was derived from a human donor in good health (CMV status not recorded). Some clones in this sample may be carry-over from other donors' samples. The sequenced sample was cultured PBMCs, obtained from culture after CMV antigen stimulation.

Read as DNA, the sequence is TGTGCCAGCATTCTAGCGGGAGGGCCCCAAAATGAGCAGTTCTTC. This is translated as CASILAGGPQNEQFF. The chain uses TRBV7-9 and TRBJ2-1; 12 nucleotides in the junction match TRBD2. CDR1 and CDR2, per the germline V gene (reference sequence), are SEHNR and FQNEAQ. The CDR3 runs 15 residues from the cysteine to the phenylalanine. Here the CDR3 DNA is all that survives: 45 bases in frame from base 1. The germline V and J ends show losses of 7 bases and 7 bases respectively, and no gene match explains 8 bases of the junction.